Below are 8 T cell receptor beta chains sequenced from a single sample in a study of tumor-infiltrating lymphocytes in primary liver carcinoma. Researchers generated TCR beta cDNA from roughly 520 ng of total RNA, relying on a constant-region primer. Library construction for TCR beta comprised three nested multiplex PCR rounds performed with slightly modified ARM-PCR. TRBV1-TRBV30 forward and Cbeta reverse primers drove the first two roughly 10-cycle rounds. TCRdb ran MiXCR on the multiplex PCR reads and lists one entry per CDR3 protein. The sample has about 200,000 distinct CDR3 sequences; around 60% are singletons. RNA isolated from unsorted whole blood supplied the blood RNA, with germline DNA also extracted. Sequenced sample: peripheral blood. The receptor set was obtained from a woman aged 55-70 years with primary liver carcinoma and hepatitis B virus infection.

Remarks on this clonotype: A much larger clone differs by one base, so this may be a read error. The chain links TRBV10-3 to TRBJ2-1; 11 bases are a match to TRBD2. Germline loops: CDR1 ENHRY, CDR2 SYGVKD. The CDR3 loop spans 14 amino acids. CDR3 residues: CTIRGTSGDNEQFF. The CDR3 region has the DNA TGTACCATCAGGGGGACTAGCGGAGACAATGAGCAGTTCTTC.

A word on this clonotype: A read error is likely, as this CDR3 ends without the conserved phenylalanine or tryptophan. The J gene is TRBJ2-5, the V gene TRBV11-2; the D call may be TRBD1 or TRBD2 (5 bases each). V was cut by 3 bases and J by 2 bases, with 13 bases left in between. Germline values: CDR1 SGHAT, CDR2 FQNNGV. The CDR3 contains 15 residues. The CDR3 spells CASSLGLGPQETQYS. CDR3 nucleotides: TGTGCCAGCAGCTTGGGGCTGGGACCGCAAGAGACCCAGTACTCC.

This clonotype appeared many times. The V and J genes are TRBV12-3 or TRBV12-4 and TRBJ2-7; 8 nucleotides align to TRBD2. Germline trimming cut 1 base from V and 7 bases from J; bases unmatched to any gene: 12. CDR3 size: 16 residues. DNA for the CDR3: TGTGCCAGCAGTTTAGGGACGGGAGGGCCGTTAAGGGAGCAGTACTTC. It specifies CASSLGTGGPLREQYF.

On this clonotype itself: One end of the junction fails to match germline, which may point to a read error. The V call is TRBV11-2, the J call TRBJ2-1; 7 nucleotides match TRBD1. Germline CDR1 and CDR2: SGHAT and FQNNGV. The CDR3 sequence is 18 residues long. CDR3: CASSPQDRKVWEHNEQFF. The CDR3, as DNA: TGTGCCAGCAGCCCCCAGGACAGGAAGGTATGGGAACACAATGAGCAATTCTTC. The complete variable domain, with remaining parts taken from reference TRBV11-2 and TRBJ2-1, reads EAGVAQSPRYKIIEKRQSVAFWCNPISGHATLYWYQQILGQGPKLLIQFQNNGVVDDSQLPKDRFSAERLKGVDSTLKIQPAKLEDSAVYLCASSPQDRKVWEHNEQFFGPGTRLTVL.

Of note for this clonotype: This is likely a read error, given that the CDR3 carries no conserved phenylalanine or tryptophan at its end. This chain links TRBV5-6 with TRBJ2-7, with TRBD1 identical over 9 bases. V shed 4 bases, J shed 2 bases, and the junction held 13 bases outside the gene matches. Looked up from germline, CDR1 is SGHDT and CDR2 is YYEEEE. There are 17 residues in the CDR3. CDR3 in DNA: TGTGCCAGCAGCGCCATTCCCGGGACAGGGATCCCCTACGAGCAGTACTTA. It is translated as CASSAIPGTGIPYEQYL.

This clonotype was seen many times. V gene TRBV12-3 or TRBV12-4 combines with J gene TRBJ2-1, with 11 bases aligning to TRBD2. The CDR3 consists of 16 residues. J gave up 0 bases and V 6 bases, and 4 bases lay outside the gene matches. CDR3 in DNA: TGTGCCAGCAGCCAGACTAGCGGGAACTCCTACAATGAGCAGTTCTTC. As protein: CASSQTSGNSYNEQFF.

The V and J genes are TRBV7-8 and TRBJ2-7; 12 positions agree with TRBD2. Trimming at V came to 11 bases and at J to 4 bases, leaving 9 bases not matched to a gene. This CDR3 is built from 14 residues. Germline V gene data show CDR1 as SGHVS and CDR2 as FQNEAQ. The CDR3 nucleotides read TGTGCCTGCCAGGCGACTAGCGGGAGTTACGAGCAGTACTTC. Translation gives CACQATSGSYEQYF.

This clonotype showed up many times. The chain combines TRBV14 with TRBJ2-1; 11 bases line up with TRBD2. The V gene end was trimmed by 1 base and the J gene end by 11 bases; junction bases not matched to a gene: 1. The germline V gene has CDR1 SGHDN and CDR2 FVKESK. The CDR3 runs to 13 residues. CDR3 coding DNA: TGTGCCAGCAGCCAAGGACTAGCGGGAAAGCAGTTCTTC. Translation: CASSQGLAGKQFF.